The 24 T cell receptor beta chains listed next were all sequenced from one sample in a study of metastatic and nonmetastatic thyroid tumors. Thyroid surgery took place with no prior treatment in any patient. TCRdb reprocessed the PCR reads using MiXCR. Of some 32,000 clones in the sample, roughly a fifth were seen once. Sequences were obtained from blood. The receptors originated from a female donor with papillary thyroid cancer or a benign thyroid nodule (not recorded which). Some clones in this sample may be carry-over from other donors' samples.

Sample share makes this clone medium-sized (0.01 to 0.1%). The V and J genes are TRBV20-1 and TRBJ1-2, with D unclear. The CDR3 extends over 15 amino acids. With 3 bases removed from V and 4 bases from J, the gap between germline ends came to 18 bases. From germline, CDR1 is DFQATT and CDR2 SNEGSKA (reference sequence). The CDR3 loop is CSASLRRLGSYGYTF. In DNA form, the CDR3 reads TGCAGTGCTAGCCTCCGGAGGTTGGGATCCTATGGCTACACCTTC.

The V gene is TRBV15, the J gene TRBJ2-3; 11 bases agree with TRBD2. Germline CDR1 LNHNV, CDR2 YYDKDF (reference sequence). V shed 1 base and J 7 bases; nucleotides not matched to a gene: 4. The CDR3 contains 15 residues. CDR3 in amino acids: CATSRVSGGAYTQYF. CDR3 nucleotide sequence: TGTGCCACCAGCAGAGTTAGCGGGGGGGCATATACGCAGTATTTT.

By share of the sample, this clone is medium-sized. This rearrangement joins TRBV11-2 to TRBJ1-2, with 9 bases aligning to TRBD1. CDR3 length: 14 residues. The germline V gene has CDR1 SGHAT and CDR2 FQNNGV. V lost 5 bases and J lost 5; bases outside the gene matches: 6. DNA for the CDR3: TGTGCCAGCAGCCCGAGCGGACAGGGGTATGGCTACACCTTC. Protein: CASSPSGQGYGYTF. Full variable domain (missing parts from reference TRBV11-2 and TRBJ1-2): EAGVAQSPRYKIIEKRQSVAFWCNPISGHATLYWYQQILGQGPKLLIQFQNNGVVDDSQLPKDRFSAERLKGVDSTLKIQPAKLEDSAVYLCASSPSGQGYGYTFGSGTRLTVV.

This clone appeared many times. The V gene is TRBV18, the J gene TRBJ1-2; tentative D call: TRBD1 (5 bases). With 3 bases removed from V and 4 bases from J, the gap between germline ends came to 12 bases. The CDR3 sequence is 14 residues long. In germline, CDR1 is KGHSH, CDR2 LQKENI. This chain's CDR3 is CASSPAQGLYGYTF. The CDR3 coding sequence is TGTGCCAGCTCACCGGCTCAGGGACTCTATGGCTACACCTTC.

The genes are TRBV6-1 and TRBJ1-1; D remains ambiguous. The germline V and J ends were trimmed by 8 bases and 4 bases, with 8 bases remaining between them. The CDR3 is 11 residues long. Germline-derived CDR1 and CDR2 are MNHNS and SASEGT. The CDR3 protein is CASVGFTEAFF. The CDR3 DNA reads TGTGCCAGCGTAGGGTTCACTGAAGCTTTCTTT.

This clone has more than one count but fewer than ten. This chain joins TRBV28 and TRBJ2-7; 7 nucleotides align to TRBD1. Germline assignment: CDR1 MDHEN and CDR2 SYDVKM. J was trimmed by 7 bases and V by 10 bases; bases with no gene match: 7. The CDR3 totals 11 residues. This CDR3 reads CAIGQAREQYF. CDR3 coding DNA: TGTGCCATCGGACAGGCCAGGGAGCAGTACTTC.

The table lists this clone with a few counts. This CDR3 is CASSLQGGVSPLHF. The CDR3 bases are TGTGCCAGCAGTCTACAGGGCGGGGTGTCACCCCTCCACTTT. The chain is built from TRBV12-3 or TRBV12-4 and TRBJ1-6, with D possibly TRBD1 on 6 matching bases. Trimming took off 5 bases at V and 10 bases at J, with 15 bases between the two ends. This CDR3 contains 14 residues.

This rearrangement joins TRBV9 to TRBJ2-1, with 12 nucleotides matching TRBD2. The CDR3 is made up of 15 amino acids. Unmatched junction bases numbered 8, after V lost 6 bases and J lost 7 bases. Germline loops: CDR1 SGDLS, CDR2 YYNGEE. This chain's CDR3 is CASTTIGLAGNEQFF. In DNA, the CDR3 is TGTGCCAGCACCACCATCGGACTAGCGGGAAATGAGCAGTTCTTC.

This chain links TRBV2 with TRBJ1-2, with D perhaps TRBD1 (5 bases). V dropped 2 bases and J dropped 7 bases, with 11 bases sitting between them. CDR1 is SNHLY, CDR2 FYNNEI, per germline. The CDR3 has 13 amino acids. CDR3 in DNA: TGTGCCAGCAGTGAAAGGGGATTAGGTGGCTACACCTTC. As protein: CASSERGLGGYTF.

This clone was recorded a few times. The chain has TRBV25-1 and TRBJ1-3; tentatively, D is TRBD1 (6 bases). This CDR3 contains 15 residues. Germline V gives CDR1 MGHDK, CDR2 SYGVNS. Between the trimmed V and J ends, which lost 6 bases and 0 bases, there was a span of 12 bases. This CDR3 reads CASSSTGLSGNTIYF. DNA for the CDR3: TGTGCCAGCAGCTCCACAGGGCTCTCTGGAAACACCATATATTTT.

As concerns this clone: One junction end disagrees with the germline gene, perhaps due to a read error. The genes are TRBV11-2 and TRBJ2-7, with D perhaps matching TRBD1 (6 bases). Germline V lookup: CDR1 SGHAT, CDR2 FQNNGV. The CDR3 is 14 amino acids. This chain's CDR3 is CASSHGRTAYEHYF. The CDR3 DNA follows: TGTGCCAGCAGCCACGGCCGGACAGCCTACGAGCATTACTTC.

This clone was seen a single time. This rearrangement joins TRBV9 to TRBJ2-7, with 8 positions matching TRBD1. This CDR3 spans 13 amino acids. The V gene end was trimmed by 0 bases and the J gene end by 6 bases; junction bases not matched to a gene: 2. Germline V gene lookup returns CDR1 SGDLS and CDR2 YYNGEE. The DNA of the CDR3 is TGTGCCAGCAGCGTAGGGACAGGGTTCGAGCAGTACTTC. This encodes CASSVGTGFEQYF.

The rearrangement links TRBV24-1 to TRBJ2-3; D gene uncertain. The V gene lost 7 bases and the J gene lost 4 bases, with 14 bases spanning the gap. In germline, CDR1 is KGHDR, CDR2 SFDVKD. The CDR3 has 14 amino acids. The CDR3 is CATRESVFADTQYF. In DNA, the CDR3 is TGTGCCACCAGGGAAAGCGTTTTCGCAGATACGCAGTATTTT.

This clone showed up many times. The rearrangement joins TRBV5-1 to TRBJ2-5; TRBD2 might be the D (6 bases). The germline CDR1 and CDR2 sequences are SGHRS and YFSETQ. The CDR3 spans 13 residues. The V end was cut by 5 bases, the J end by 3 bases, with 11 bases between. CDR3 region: CASRRSSEETQYF. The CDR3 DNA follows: TGCGCCAGCAGGCGGTCTAGCGAAGAGACCCAGTACTTC.

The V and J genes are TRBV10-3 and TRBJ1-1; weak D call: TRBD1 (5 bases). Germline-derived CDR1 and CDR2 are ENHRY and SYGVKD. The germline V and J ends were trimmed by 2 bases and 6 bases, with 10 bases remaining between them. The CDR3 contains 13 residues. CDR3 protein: CAISEPGASEAFF. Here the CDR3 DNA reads TGTGCCATCAGTGAGCCCGGGGCCTCTGAAGCTTTCTTT.

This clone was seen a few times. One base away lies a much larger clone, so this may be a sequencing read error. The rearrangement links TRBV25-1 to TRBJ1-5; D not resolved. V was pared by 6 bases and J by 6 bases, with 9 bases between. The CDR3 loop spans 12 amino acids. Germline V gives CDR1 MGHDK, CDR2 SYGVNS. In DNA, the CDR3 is TGTGCCAGCAGGAACGGGGTTCAGCCCCAGCATTTT. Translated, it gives CASRNGVQPQHF.

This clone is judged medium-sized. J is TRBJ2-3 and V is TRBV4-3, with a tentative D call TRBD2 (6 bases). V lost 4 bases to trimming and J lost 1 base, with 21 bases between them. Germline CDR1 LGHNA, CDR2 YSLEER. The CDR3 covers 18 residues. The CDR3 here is CASSPLLVKGEGTDTQYF. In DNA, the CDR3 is TGCGCCAGCAGCCCCCTATTGGTAAAAGGGGAGGGCACAGATACGCAGTATTTT.

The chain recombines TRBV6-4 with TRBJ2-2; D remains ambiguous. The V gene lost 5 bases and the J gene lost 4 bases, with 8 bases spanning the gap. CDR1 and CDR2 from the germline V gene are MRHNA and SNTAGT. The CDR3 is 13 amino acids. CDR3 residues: CASSRQATGELFF. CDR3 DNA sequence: TGTGCCAGCAGTCGACAAGCCACCGGGGAGCTGTTTTTT.

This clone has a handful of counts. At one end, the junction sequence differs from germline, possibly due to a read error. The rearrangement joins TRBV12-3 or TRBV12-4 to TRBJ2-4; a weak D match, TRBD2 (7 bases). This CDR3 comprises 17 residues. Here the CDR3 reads CAGSFEGGPWDRDIQYF. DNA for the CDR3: TGTGCCGGCAGTTTCGAGGGGGGGCCATGGGATAGGGACATTCAGTACTTC.

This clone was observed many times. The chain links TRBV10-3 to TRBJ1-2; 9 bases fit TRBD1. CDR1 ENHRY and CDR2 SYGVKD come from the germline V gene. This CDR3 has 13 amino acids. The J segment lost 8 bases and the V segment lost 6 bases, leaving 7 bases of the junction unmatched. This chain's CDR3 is CAISLQGATGYTF. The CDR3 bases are TGTGCCATCAGCTTACAGGGGGCCACGGGCTACACCTTC.

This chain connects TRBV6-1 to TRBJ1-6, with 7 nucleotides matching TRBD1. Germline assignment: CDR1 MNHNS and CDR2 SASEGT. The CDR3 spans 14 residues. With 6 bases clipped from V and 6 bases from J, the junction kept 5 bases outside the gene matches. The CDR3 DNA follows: TGTGCCAGCAGGACAGGGAGGGTTAATTCACCCCTCCACTTT. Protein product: CASRTGRVNSPLHF.

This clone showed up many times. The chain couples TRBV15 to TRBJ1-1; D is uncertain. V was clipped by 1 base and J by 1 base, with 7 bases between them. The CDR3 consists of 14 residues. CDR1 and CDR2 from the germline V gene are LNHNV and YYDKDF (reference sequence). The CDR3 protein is CATSRAKANTEAFF. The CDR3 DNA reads TGTGCCACCAGCAGAGCCAAGGCGAACACTGAAGCTTTCTTT.

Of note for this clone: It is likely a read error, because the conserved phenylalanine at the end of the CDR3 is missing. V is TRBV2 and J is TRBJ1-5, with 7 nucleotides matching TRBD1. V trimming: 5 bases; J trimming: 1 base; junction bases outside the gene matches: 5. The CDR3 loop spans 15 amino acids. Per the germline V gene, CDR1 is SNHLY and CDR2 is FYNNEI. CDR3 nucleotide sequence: TGTGCCAGCAGTATACAGGGGCACAGCAATCAGCCCCAGCATTTG. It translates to CASSIQGHSNQPQHL.

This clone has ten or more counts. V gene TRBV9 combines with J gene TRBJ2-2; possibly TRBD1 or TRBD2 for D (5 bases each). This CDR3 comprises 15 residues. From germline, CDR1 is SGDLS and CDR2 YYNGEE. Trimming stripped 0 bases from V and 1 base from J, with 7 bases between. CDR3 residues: CASSVAGQNTGELFF. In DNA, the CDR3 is TGTGCCAGCAGCGTAGCGGGGCAGAACACCGGGGAGCTGTTTTTT.